The sequence of this TCR beta chain was determined in a study of cytomegalovirus exposure and HLA in healthy donors. Whole-study context: When 398 donors were genotyped, around 77% of them were found to fall in the Caucasian-associated ancestry cluster. General study results and limits: A later analysis showed that HLA-associated TCR beta chains had undergone more clonal expansion than equally common others. There were three CMV-associated chains whose specificity for CMV antigens was confirmed in vitro. For TCR beta chains, V- and J-gene trimming was later linked to a missense DCLRE1C variant.

A multiplex PCR was run with 60 Vbeta primers and 13 Jbeta primers. TCRdb's copy holds only in-frame clones and misses some; the assay was immunoSEQ multiplex PCR. Of about 190,000 clones in the sample, 70% to 75% were seen once. As to this clone: Its antigen is unidentified.

Germline-derived CDR1 and CDR2 are KGHSH and LQKENI. The V end was cut by 3 bases, the J end by 0 bases, with 21 bases between. This CDR3 has 20 residues. The chain links TRBV18 to TRBJ2-6, with a possible D match to TRBD1 (6 bases). Source material: PBMCs. The receptor was isolated from a woman in her thirties in good health and CMV-seropositive. The CDR3 loop is CASSPPLRTARPSGANVLTF. The CDR3, as DNA: TGTGCCAGCTCACCCCCTCTTAGGACAGCCCGACCCTCTGGGGCCAACGTCCTGACTTTC.